This T cell receptor (beta chain) was recovered during a study of blood T cell repertoires in COVID-19. The wider study: COVID-19 samples from acute and convalescent phases originated in the United States, Italy and Spain. Sources were T cells, B-cell-depleted T cells, or PBMCs; the material itself was cDNA or gDNA.

The sample holds one count of this clone. The V end lost 1 base, the J end lost 6 bases, and 10 bases lay between the germline ends. CDR1 is SGHVS and CDR2 is FQNEAQ in the germline V gene. This CDR3 contains 15 residues. In the source study's methods: Estimates of nucleated cell counts were drawn from the amplification of reference gene primers. The repertoire was sequenced with immunoSEQ multiplex PCR; TCRdb's copy has only in-frame clones and lacks some. The V and J calls and the clone size are those of that table, but D and trimming were determined from the DNA. This table has 40,000 to 55,000 clones, approximately 91% appearing once.

The receptor's source is a woman of 80 years or more with acute or convalescent COVID-19. The chain joins TRBV7-8 to TRBJ1-6; D unresolved. The sequencing sample was made of peripheral blood. Written as DNA, the CDR3 is TGTGCCAGCAGCTTAGGCCGGGTCGTTAATTCACCCCTCCACTTT. This translates into CASSLGRVVNSPLHF.